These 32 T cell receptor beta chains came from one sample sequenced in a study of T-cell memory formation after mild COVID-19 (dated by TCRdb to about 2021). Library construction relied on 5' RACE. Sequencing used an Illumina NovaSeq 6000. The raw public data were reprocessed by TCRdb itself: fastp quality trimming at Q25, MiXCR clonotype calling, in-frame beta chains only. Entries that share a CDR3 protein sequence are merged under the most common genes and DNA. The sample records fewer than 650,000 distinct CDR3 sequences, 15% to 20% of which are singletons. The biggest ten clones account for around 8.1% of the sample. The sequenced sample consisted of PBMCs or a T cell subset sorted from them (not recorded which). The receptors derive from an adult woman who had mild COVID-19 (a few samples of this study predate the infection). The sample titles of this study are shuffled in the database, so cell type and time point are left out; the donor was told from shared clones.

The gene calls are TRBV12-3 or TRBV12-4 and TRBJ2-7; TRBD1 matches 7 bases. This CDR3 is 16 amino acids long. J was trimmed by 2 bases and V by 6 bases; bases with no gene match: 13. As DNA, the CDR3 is TGTGCCAGCAGCTCAGCTACCGGGACAGACCCCTACGAGCAGTACTTC. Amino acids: CASSSATGTDPYEQYF.

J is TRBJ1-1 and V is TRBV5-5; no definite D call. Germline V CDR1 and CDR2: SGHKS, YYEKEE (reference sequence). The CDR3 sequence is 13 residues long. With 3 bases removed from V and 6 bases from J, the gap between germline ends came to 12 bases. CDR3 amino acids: CASSYRDVAEAFF. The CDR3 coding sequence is TGTGCCAGCAGCTATCGGGATGTCGCTGAAGCTTTCTTT.

This CDR3 reads CASSPRDSLGTGELFF. The CDR3, as DNA: TGTGCCAGCAGCCCCCGGGACAGCCTCGGCACCGGGGAGCTGTTTTTT. This chain uses TRBV7-6 with TRBJ2-2, with 7 bases identical to TRBD1. The V gene end was trimmed by 5 bases and the J gene end by 4 bases; junction bases not matched to a gene: 10. The CDR3 has 16 residues. The germline CDR1 and CDR2 sequences are SGHVS and FNYEAQ.

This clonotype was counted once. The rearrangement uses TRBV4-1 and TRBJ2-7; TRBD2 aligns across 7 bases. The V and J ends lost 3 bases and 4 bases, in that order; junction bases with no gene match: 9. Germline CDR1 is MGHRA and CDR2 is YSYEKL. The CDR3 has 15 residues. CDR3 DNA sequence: TGCGCCAGCAGCCACCTAGCGGTATTGGGATACGAGCAGTACTTC. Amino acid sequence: CASSHLAVLGYEQYF.

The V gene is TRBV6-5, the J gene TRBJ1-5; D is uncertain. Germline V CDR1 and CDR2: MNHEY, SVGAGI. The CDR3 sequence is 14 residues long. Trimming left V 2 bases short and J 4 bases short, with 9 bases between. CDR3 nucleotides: TGTGCCAGCAGTTACCATGGATCTAATCAGCCCCAGCATTTT. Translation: CASSYHGSNQPQHF.

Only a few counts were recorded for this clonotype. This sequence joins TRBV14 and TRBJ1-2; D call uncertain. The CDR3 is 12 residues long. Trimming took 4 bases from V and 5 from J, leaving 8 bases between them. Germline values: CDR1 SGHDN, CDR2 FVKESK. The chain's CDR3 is CASSRNLYGYTF. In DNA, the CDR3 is TGTGCCAGCAGCCGTAACCTATATGGCTACACCTTC. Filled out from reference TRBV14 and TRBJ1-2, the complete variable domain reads EAGVTQFPSHSVIEKGQTVTLRCDPISGHDNLYWYRRVMGKEIKFLLHFVKESKQDESGMPNNRFLAERTGGTYSTLKVQPAELEDSGVYFCASSRNLYGYTFGSGTRLTVV.

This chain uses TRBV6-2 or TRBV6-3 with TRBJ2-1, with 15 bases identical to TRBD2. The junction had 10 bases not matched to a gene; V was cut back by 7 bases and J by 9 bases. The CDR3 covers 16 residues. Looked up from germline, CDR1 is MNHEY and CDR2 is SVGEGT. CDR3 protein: CASIWGLAGGPAEQFF. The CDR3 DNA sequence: TGTGCCAGCATATGGGGACTAGCGGGGGGCCCGGCTGAGCAGTTCTTC.

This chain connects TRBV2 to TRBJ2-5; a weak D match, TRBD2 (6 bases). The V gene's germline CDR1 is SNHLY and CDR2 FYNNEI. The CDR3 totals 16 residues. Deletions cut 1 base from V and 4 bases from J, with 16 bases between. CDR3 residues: CASSEGGGVGVETQYF. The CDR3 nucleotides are TGTGCCAGCAGTGAAGGAGGAGGGGTAGGAGTAGAGACCCAGTACTTC.

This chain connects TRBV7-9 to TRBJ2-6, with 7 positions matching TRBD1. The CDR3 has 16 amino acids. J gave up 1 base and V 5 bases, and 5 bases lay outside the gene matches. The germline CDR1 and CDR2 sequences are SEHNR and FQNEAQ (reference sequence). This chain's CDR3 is CASSDRQGSGANVLTF. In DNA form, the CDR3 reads TGTGCCAGCAGCGACCGACAGGGTTCTGGGGCCAACGTCCTGACTTTC.

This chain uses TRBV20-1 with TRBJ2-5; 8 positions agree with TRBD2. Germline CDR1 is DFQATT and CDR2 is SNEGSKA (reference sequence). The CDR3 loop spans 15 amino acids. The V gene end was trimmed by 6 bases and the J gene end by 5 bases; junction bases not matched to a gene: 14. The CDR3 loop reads CSAPNLGGAFETQYF. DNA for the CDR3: TGCAGTGCACCTAACCTCGGGGGGGCCTTCGAGACCCAGTACTTC.

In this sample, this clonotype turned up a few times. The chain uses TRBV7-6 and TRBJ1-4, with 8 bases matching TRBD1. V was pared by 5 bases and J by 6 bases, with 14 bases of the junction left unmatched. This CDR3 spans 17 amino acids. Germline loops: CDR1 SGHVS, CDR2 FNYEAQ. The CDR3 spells CASSPQYRGGHDEKLFF. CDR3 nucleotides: TGTGCCAGCAGCCCCCAATACAGGGGGGGTCATGATGAAAAACTGTTTTTT.

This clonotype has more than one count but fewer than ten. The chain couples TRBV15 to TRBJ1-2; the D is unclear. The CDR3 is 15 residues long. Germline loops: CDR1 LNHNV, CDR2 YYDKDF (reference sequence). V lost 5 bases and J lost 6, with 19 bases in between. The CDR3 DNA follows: TGTGCCACCAGCTCAGGTACCCCGGGCTTTGATGGCTACACCTTC. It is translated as CATSSGTPGFDGYTF.

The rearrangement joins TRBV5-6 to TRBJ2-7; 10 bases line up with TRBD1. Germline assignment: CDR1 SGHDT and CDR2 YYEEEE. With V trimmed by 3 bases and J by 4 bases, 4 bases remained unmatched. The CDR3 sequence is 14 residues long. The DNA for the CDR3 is TGTGCCAGCAGCTCGACAGGGGGCGAGTACGAGCAGTACTTC. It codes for CASSSTGGEYEQYF. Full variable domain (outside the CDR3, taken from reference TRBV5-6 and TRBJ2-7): DAGVTQSPTHLIKTRGQQVTLRCSPKSGHDTVSWYQQALGQGPQFIFQYYEEEERQRGNFPDRFSGHQFPNYSSELNVNALLLGDSALYLCASSSTGGEYEQYFGPGTRLTVT.

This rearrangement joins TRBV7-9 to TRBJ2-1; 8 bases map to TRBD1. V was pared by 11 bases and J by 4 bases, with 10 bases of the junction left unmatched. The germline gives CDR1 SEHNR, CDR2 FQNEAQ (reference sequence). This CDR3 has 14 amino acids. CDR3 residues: CALLGTGLYNEQFF. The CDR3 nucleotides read TGTGCCCTCCTCGGGACAGGTTTATACAATGAGCAGTTCTTC.

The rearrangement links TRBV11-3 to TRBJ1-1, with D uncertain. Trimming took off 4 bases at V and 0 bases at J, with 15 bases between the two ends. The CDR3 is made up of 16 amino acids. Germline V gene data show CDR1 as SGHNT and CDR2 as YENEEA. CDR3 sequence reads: CASSSPGSGMNTEAFF. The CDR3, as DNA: TGTGCCAGCAGCTCACCTGGATCCGGGATGAACACTGAAGCTTTCTTT. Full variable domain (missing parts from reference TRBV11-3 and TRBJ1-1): EAGVVQSPRYKIIEKKQPVAFWCNPISGHNTLYWYLQNLGQGPELLIRYENEEAVDDSQLPKDRFSAERLKGVDSTLKIQPAELGDSAVYLCASSSPGSGMNTEAFFGQGTRLTVV.

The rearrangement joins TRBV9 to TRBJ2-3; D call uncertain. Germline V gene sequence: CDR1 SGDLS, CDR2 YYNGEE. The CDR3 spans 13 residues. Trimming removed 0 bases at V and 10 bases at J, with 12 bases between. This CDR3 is CASSVEGGRSQYF. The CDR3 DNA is TGTGCCAGCAGCGTAGAGGGCGGAAGATCGCAGTATTTT.

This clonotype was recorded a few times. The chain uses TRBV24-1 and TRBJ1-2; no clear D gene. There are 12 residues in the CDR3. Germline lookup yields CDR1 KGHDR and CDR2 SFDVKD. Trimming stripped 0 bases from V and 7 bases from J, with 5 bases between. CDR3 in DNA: TGTGCCACCAGTGATTTGGCCACTGGCTACACCTTC. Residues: CATSDLATGYTF.

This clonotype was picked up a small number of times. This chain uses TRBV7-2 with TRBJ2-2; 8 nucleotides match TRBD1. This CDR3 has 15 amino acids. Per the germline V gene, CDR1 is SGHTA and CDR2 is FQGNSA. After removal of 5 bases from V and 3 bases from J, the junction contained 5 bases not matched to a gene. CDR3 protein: CASSTPRGHTGELFF. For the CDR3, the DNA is TGTGCCAGCAGCACACCCAGGGGGCACACCGGGGAGCTGTTTTTT. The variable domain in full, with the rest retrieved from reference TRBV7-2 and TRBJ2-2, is GAGVSQSPSNKVTEKGKDVELRCDPISGHTALYWYRQSLGQGLEFLIYFQGNSAPDKSGLPSDRFSAERTGGSVSTLTIQRTQQEDSAVYLCASSTPRGHTGELFFGEGSRLTVL.

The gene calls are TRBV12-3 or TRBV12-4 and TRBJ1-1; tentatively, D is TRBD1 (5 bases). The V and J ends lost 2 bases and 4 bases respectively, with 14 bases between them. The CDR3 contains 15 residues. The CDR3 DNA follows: TGTGCCAGCAGTTTACTGGGGGGTTGGGGCACTGAAGCTTTCTTT. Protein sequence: CASSLLGGWGTEAFF.

The CDR3 sequence is CASSLSMGYEQYF. The DNA for the CDR3 is TGTGCCAGCAGTTTATCAATGGGCTACGAGCAGTACTTC. The chain is built from TRBV27 and TRBJ2-7, with D uncertain. CDR1 and CDR2 from the germline V gene are MNHEY and SMNVEV (reference sequence). V was clipped by 0 bases and J by 3 bases, with 6 bases between them. The CDR3 is made up of 13 amino acids.

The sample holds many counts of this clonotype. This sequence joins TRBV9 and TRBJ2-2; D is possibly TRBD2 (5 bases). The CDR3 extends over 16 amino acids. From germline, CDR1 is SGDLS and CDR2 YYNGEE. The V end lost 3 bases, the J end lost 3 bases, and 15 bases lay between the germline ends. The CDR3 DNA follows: TGTGCCAGCAGCGACCGTCTGGGAGTCGACACCGGGGAGCTGTTTTTT. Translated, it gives CASSDRLGVDTGELFF.

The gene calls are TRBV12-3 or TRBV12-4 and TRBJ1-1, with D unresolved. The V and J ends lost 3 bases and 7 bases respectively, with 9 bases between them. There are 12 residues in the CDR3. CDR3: CASSFRELEAFF. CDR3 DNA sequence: TGTGCCAGCAGTTTTCGGGAGCTTGAAGCTTTCTTT.

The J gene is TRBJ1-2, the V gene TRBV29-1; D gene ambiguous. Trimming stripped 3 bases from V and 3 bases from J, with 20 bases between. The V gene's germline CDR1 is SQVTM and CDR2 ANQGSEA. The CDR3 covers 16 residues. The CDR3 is CSVDGVLRTIHYGYTF. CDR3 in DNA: TGCAGCGTTGACGGGGTTTTGCGGACTATCCACTATGGCTACACCTTC.

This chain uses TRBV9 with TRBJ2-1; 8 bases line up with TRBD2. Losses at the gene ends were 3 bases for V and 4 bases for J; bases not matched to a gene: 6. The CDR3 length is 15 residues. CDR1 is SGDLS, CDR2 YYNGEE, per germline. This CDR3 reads CASSAGGALYNEQFF. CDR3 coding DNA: TGTGCCAGCAGCGCCGGGGGGGCCCTTTACAATGAGCAGTTCTTC. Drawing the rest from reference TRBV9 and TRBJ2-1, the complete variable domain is DSGVTQTPKHLITATGQRVTLRCSPRSGDLSVYWYQQSLDQGLQFLIQYYNGEERAKGNILERFSAQQFPDLHSELNLSSLELGDSALYFCASSAGGALYNEQFFGPGTRLTVL.

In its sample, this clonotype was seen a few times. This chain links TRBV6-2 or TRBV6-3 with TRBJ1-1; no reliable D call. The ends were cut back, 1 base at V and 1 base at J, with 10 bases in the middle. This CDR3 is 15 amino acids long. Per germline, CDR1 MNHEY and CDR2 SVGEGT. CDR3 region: CASSYFLGRNTEAFF. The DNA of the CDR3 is TGTGCCAGCAGTTACTTTCTGGGTAGGAACACTGAAGCTTTCTTT.

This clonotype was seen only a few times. The CDR3 nucleotides read TGCGCCAGCAGCCTACCGACGCCAGCAGACTTGAGAGAGCAGTTCTTC. Protein sequence: CASSLPTPADLREQFF. This chain uses TRBV5-1 with TRBJ2-1; D gene unclear. Germline CDR1 SGHRS, CDR2 YFSETQ. Trimming took 4 bases from V and 10 from J, leaving 24 bases between them. The length of the CDR3 is 16 residues.

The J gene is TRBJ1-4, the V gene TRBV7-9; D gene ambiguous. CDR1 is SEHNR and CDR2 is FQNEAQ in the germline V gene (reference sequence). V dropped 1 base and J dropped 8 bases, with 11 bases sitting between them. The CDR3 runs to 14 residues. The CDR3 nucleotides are TGTGCCAGCAGCTTAGGGGTAGGGCACGAAAAACTGTTTTTT. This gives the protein CASSLGVGHEKLFF.

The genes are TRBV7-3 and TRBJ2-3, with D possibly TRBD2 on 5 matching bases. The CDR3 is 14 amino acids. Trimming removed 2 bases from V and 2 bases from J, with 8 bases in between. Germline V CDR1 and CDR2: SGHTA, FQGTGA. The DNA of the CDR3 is TGTGCCAGCAGCTTAGACTACAACACAGATACGCAGTATTTT. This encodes CASSLDYNTDTQYF.

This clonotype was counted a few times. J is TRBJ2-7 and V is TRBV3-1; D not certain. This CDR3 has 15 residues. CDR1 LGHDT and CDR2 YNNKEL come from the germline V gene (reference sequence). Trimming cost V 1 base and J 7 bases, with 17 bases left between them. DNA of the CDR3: TGTGCCAGCAGCCAAGTAGGTGGGAAAGCTCGGGAGCAGTACTTC. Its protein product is CASSQVGGKAREQYF.

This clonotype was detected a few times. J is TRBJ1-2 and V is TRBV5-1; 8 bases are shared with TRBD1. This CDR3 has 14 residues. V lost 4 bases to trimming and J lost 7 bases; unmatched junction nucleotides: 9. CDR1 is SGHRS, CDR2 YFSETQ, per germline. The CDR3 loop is CASSPGQGSAGYTF. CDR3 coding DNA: TGCGCCAGCAGCCCAGGACAGGGAAGTGCTGGCTACACCTTC.

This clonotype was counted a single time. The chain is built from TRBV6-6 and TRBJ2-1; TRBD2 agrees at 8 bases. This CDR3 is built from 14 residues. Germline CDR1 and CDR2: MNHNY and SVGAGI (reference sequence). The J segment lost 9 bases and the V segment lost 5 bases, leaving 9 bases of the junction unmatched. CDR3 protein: CASSQGLDGLEQFF. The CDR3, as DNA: TGTGCCAGCAGTCAGGGACTAGATGGTCTTGAGCAGTTCTTC.

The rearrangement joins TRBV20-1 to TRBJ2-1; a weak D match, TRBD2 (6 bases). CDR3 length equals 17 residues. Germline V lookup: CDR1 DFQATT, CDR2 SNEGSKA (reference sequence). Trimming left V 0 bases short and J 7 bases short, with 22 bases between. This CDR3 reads CSARDPSGGIVVNEQFF. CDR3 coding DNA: TGCAGTGCTAGAGACCCTAGTGGAGGGATCGTAGTAAATGAGCAGTTCTTC.